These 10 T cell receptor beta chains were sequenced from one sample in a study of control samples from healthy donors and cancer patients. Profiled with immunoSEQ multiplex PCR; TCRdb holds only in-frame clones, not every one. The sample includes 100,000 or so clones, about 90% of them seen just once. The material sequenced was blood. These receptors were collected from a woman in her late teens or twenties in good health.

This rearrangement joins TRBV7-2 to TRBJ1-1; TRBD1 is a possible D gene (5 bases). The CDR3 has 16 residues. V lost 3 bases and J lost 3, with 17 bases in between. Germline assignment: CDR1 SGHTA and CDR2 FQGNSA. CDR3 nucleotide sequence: TGTGCCAGCAGCTTCTTAGGTATGGGGGTGGACACTGAAGCTTTCTTT. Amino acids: CASSFLGMGVDTEAFF.

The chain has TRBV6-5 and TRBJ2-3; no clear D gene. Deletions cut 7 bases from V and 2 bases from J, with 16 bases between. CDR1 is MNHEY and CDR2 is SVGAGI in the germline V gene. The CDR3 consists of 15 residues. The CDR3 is CASNPDNSHTDTQYF. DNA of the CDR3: TGTGCCAGCAACCCTGACAACTCTCACACAGATACGCAGTATTTT.

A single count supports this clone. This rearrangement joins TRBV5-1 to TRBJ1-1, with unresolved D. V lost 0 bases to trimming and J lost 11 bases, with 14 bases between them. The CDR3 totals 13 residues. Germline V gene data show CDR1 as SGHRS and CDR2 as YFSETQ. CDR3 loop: CASSLGMGIEAFF. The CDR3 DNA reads TGCGCCAGCAGCTTGGGGATGGGGATTGAGGCTTTCTTT. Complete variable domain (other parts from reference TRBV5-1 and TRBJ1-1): KAGVTQTPRYLIKTRGQQVTLSCSPISGHRSVSWYQQTPGQGLQFLFEYFSETQRNKGNFPGRFSGRQFSNSRSEMNVSTLELGDSALYLCASSLGMGIEAFFGQGTRLTVV.

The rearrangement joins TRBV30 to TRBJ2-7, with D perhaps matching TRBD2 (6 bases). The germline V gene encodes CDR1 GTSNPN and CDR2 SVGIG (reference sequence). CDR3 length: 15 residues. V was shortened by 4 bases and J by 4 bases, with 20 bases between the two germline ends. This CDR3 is CAWTAPGVPAYEQYF. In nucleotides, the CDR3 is TGTGCCTGGACCGCGCCGGGAGTCCCAGCTTACGAGCAGTACTTC.

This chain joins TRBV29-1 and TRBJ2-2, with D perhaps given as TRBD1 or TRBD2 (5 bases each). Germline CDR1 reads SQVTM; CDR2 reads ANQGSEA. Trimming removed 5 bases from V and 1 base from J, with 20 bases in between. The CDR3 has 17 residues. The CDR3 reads CSVFLGTVTVNTGELFF. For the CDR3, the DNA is TGCAGCGTTTTTTTGGGGACGGTCACGGTGAACACCGGGGAGCTGTTTTTT.

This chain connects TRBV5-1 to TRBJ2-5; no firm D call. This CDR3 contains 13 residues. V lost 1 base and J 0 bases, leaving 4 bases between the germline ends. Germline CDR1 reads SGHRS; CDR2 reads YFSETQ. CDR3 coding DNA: TGCGCCAGCAGCTTGAAATACCAAGAGACCCAGTACTTC. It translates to CASSLKYQETQYF.

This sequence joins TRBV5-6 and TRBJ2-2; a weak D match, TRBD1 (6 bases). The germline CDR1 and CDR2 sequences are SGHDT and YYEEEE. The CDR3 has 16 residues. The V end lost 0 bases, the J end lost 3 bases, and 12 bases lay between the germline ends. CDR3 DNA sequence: TGTGCCAGCAGCTTGGCAGGGGCTGGCTACACCGGGGAGCTGTTTTTT. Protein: CASSLAGAGYTGELFF.

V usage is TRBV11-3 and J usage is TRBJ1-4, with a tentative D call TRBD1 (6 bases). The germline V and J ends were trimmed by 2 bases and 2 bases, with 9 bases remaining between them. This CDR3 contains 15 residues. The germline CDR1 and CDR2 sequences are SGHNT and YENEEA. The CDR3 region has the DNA TGTGCCAGCAGCTTACGGGGGGGCACTAATGAAAAACTGTTTTTT. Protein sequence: CASSLRGGTNEKLFF. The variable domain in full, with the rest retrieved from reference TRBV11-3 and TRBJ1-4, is EAGVVQSPRYKIIEKKQPVAFWCNPISGHNTLYWYLQNLGQGPELLIRYENEEAVDDSQLPKDRFSAERLKGVDSTLKIQPAELGDSAVYLCASSLRGGTNEKLFFGSGTQLSVL.

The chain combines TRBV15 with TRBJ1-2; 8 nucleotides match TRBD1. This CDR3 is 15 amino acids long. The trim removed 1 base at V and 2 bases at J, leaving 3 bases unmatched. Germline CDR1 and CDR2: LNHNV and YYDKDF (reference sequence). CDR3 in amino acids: CATSRVGQDNYGYTF. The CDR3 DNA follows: TGTGCCACCAGCAGAGTGGGACAGGACAACTATGGCTACACCTTC.

The CDR3 reads CASSPRAANQPQHF. CDR3 nucleotide sequence: TGTGCCAGCTCACCTAGGGCCGCCAATCAGCCCCAGCATTTT. J is TRBJ1-5 and V is TRBV18; D is unclear. The V gene lost 3 bases and the J gene lost 3 bases, with 9 bases spanning the gap. The germline V gene has CDR1 KGHSH and CDR2 LQKENI. The CDR3 consists of 14 residues.